The rows below give T cell receptor beta chains drawn from one sample of a study of T cells after yellow fever vaccination. TCRdb reprocessed the 5' RACE reads with MiXCR, giving one entry per CDR3 protein. Here the sample spans a few hundred thousand distinct CDR3 sequences, roughly 21% being singletons. Material: PBMCs, obtained 15 days after the yellow fever booster vaccination. These receptor sequences come from a man aged 25 to 40 who received the YFV17D yellow fever vaccine. Each CDR3 is given with its conserved first and last residue. Fields, in order: V gene, D gene, J gene, clone size, CDR3 DNA, CDR3 protein. A D gene is named only where the DNA matches it firmly. Where a row states a size, it is once, few, many or the class of an expanded clone; other rows omit it.

TRBV9	TRBD2	TRBJ2-1	few	TGTGCCAGCAGCGTAAGTAGCGGGTATTACAATGAGCAGTTCTTC	CASSVSSGYYNEQFF
TRBV7-2	.	TRBJ2-7	few	TGTGCCAGCAGCCCCATCTCCACAGCCCTCTCCTACGAGCAGTACTTC	CASSPISTALSYEQYF
TRBV5-5	TRBD1	TRBJ2-5	.	TGTGCCAGCAGCGAACAGGGGTTGTGGGAGACCCAGTACTTC	CASSEQGLWETQYF
TRBV3-1	TRBD1	TRBJ2-1	few	TGTGCCAGCAGCCAAGTGGGGACAGGGGCTTCCAATGAGCAGTTCTTC	CASSQVGTGASNEQFF
TRBV13	TRBD2	TRBJ2-7	few	TGTGCCAGCAGTCGGACTAGCGGGAGGGCCCGGACCTACGAGCAGTACTTC	CASSRTSGRARTYEQYF
TRBV5-1	TRBD2	TRBJ2-3	.	TGCGCCAGCAGCTATTTAGCGGGAGGTGTAGTAGATACGCAGTATTTT	CASSYLAGGVVDTQYF
TRBV9	.	TRBJ1-5	.	TGTGCCAGCAGCCCCAATGGGGCAAGCAATCAGCCCCAGCATTTT	CASSPNGASNQPQHF
TRBV7-2	TRBD2	TRBJ2-1	.	TGTGCCAGTAAGCGGGATCCGTACGATGAGCAGTTCTTC	CASKRDPYDEQFF
TRBV24-1	.	TRBJ2-3	few	TGTGCCACCAGTGATTTAAACACAGATACGCAGTATTTT	CATSDLNTDTQYF
TRBV5-1	.	TRBJ2-1	.	TGCGCCAGCAGCTTGCGGGACCCAGCCTACAATGAGCAGTTCTTC	CASSLRDPAYNEQFF
TRBV7-2	.	TRBJ2-2	few	TGTGCCAGCGGAGCCTCCCCCGGGGAGCTGTTTTTT	CASGASPGELFF
TRBV7-2	TRBD2	TRBJ2-1	few	TGTGCCAGCAGCCTCCTCAGCGGGAGCGGGACCTTAAATGAGCAGTTCTTC	CASSLLSGSGTLNEQFF
TRBV15	.	TRBJ2-7	few	TGTGCCACCAGCAGAGAGGCTGGCTTCGAGCAGTACTTC	CATSREAGFEQYF
TRBV20-1	.	TRBJ1-3	.	TGCAGTGGTAACGACCCTCGAGGCGTAAACACCATATATTTT	CSGNDPRGVNTIYF
TRBV28	.	TRBJ2-1	once	TGTGCCAGCAGATATTCTCCCTCTATCATGACAGTCCGCCCTGAGCAGTTCTTC	CASRYSPSIMTVRPEQFF
TRBV5-5	.	TRBJ1-6	.	TGTGCCAGCAGCTTGCATCAGAGCTATAATTCACCCCTCCACTTT	CASSLHQSYNSPLHF
TRBV5-1	TRBD2	TRBJ2-1	few	TGCGCCAGCTCCTCGGGAGGGACTAGCGCCTACAATGAGCAGTTCTTC	CASSSGGTSAYNEQFF
TRBV7-2	.	TRBJ2-5	few	TGTGCCAGCAGCCCGACCCTTCTAACAGGGCAAGAGACCCAGTACTTC	CASSPTLLTGQETQYF
TRBV5-1	TRBD2	TRBJ2-1	.	TGCGCCAGCAGCCCCCCGGGACTAGGGTCGAACAATGAGCAGTTCTTC	CASSPPGLGSNNEQFF
TRBV5-4	TRBD1	TRBJ2-5	.	TGTGCCAGCAGCATCGGACAGGTCCAAGAGACCCAGTACTTC	CASSIGQVQETQYF
TRBV7-2	.	TRBJ2-1	.	TGTGCCAGCAGCCGGGACTTCAACAATGAGCAGTTCTTC	CASSRDFNNEQFF
TRBV29-1	.	TRBJ2-5	.	TGCAGCATGGGACAAAGAGAGACCCAGTACTTC	CSMGQRETQYF
TRBV3-1	.	TRBJ1-6	.	TGTGCCAGCAGCCCCGGACAGAATAATTCACCCCTCCACTTT	CASSPGQNNSPLHF
TRBV12-3/TRBV12-4	.	TRBJ2-6	few	TGTGCCAGCAGTCTATCCCGGGCAACAACCTTCTCTGGGGCCAACGTCCTGACTTTC	CASSLSRATTFSGANVLTF
TRBV4-3	.	TRBJ2-1	.	TGCGCCAGCAGCTTAACGGGGGCTAACAATGAGCAGTTCTTC	CASSLTGANNEQFF
TRBV24-1	TRBD2	TRBJ2-1	few	TGTGCCACCTCTTCGAGCGGGAGTTTAATCGAGCAGTTCTTC	CATSSSGSLIEQFF
TRBV12-3/TRBV12-4	.	TRBJ2-2	.	TGTGCCAGCAGTTTTCAGGCAGTAACCGGGGAGCTGTTTTTT	CASSFQAVTGELFF
TRBV4-3	.	TRBJ2-7	few	TGCGCCAGCAGCCAAGCGCAGGGATCTCGGAAGGAGCAGTACTTC	CASSQAQGSRKEQYF
TRBV20-1	.	TRBJ2-7	.	TGCAGTGCTACGCGCCGGGGGCCTGTCGAGCAGTACTTC	CSATRRGPVEQYF
TRBV7-2	.	TRBJ1-4	few	TGTGCCAGCAGCTTAAACCGGAGAACGACTAATGAAAAACTGTTTTTT	CASSLNRRTTNEKLFF
TRBV5-1	.	TRBJ2-3	.	TGCGCCAGCAGTTTCACTAGAGGCGATACGCAGTATTTT	CASSFTRGDTQYF
TRBV12-3/TRBV12-4	.	TRBJ1-2	.	TGTGCCAGCAGCCGGGCTTCCTATGGCTACACCTTC	CASSRASYGYTF
TRBV7-6	TRBD2	TRBJ2-7	few	TGTGCCAGCAGCAAGCAGCGGGACGGCGAGCAGTACTTC	CASSKQRDGEQYF
TRBV30	.	TRBJ1-2	.	TGTGCCTGGAGTCAGCAGTTCTATGGCTACACCTTC	CAWSQQFYGYTF
TRBV24-1	.	TRBJ2-3	.	TGTGCCACTGCCAGTAATTGGGGGAGAGATACGCAGTATTTT	CATASNWGRDTQYF
TRBV7-2	.	TRBJ2-3	few	TGTGCCAGCAGCTTAGAGATAGCGGTCCACACAGATACGCAGTATTTT	CASSLEIAVHTDTQYF
TRBV20-1	.	TRBJ2-3	few	TGCAGTGCCCGGGCAGGTTTCGCAGATACGCAGTATTTT	CSARAGFADTQYF
TRBV4-3	TRBD1	TRBJ2-7	few	TGCGCCAGCAGCCAAGATCGAGGGGGCCGCCGAGAGCAGTACTTC	CASSQDRGGRREQYF
TRBV20-1	TRBD1	TRBJ2-7	.	TGCAGTGTGGACAGGGGGCGCGGAGAGCAGTACTTC	CSVDRGRGEQYF
TRBV6-5	.	TRBJ2-5	.	TGTGCCAGCAGTTACTCACCCGACAGGCAAGAGACCCAGTACTTC	CASSYSPDRQETQYF
TRBV25-1	.	TRBJ1-1	few	TGTGCCAGCAGGGGCACTTGGCCGAACACTGAAGCTTTCTTT	CASRGTWPNTEAFF
TRBV7-2	.	TRBJ2-3	.	TGTGCCAGCAGCTACAGACCGGGACCCAGCTCCGCAGATACGCAGTATTTT	CASSYRPGPSSADTQYF
TRBV6-5	.	TRBJ1-6	.	TGTGCCAGCAGTTACTCGCTATTTCCTGGGAATTCACCCCTCCACTTT	CASSYSLFPGNSPLHF
TRBV7-9	.	TRBJ2-7	.	TGTGCCAGCAGGTTAGGTGGTGGGATCCAGCAGTACTTC	CASRLGGGIQQYF
TRBV6-1	.	TRBJ1-1	few	TGTGCCAGCAACTACAGGGAGAACACTGAAGCTTTCTTT	CASNYRENTEAFF
TRBV4-3	TRBD1	TRBJ2-6	.	TGCGCCAGCAGCTACCGGGACAGGGACTCTGGGGCCAACGTCCTGACTTTC	CASSYRDRDSGANVLTF
TRBV11-2	TRBD1	TRBJ1-6	.	TGTGCCAGCAGCTTTGGGGACAGAAAGAGCTCCTATAATTCACCCCTCCACTTT	CASSFGDRKSSYNSPLHF
TRBV13	TRBD1	TRBJ2-1	.	TGTGCCAGCAGCTACGAGGACAGGGGCACCTACAATGAGCAGTTCTTC	CASSYEDRGTYNEQFF
TRBV3-1	TRBD2	TRBJ2-3	few	TGTGCCAGCAGCCCCGGGACTATAGGTTCAGATACGCAGTATTTT	CASSPGTIGSDTQYF
TRBV9	.	TRBJ1-1	few	TGTGCCAGCAGCCACGGGTGGGGAGGGAACACTGAAGCTTTCTTT	CASSHGWGGNTEAFF
TRBV6-5	.	TRBJ2-7	few	TGTGCCTCGGGGACGCGGACCTACGAGCAGTACTTC	CASGTRTYEQYF
TRBV5-4	TRBD2	TRBJ2-5	.	TGTGCCAGTGCCTTTGGGGGAGGGGAGACCCAGTACTTC	CASAFGGGETQYF
TRBV9	.	TRBJ2-1	.	TGTGCCAGCAGCGTACTAGAGGGCCCTGGCTACAATGAGCAGTTCTTC	CASSVLEGPGYNEQFF
TRBV7-9	TRBD1	TRBJ1-5	.	TGTGCCAGCAGCGGGGACAGCCGCAATCAGCCCCAGCATTTT	CASSGDSRNQPQHF
TRBV19	TRBD2	TRBJ2-7	few	TGTGCCAGTAGTATCGCGGGAGGCTCCTACGAGCAGTACTTC	CASSIAGGSYEQYF
TRBV11-2	.	TRBJ1-1	few	TGTGCCAGCAGCTTAACAGGCACGCGGACGGCCCTGAACACTGAAGCTTTCTTT	CASSLTGTRTALNTEAFF
TRBV19	.	TRBJ1-1	few	TGTGCCAGTATTACCAGCGGGCCCGCTGAAGCTTTCTTT	CASITSGPAEAFF
TRBV10-3	TRBD1	TRBJ2-7	few	TGTGCCATCAGTGAAGGCAGGGGGGAGCAGTACTTC	CAISEGRGEQYF